Presented here are 25 T cell receptor beta chains from one specimen sequenced in a study of blood T cell repertoires in COVID-19. Assay: immunoSEQ multiplex PCR; the TCRdb copy retains only in-frame clones and omits some. The profile shows about 150,000 clones, over 70% of them singletons. The material sequenced was peripheral blood. The receptor source for this set is a man in his fifties or sixties who had recovered from COVID-19.

This clone was recorded once. This rearrangement joins TRBV4-1 to TRBJ2-2; 9 bases are a match to TRBD1. The junction had 7 bases not matched to a gene; V was cut back by 3 bases and J by 5 bases. Germline lookup yields CDR1 MGHRA and CDR2 YSYEKL. This CDR3 is built from 16 residues. The CDR3 DNA reads as TGCGCCAGCAGCCAGACCGGGACAGGGTTTACCGGGGAGCTGTTTTTT. Translating gives CASSQTGTGFTGELFF.

In its sample, this clone was seen once. This chain links TRBV12-3 or TRBV12-4 with TRBJ1-1; weak D call: TRBD1 (5 bases). With 5 bases removed from V and 6 bases from J, the gap between germline ends came to 13 bases. The CDR3 has 13 amino acids. The CDR3 is CASSPGGSAEAFF. CDR3 DNA sequence: TGTGCCAGCAGTCCCGGGGGGAGCGCTGAAGCTTTCTTT.

J is TRBJ2-2 and V is TRBV3-1 (or the pseudogene TRBV3-2); 7 nucleotides align to TRBD2. V dropped 4 bases and J dropped 5; count of bases not matched to a gene: 7. Germline CDR1 is LGHDT and CDR2 is YNNKEL (reference sequence). CDR3 size: 15 residues. The chain's CDR3 is CASSRGGSRTGELFF. Here the CDR3 DNA reads TGTGCCAGCAGCCGGGGGGGGTCAAGGACCGGGGAGCTGTTTTTT.

V and J are TRBV2 and TRBJ2-7, with D possibly matching TRBD1 (6 bases). CDR3 length equals 15 residues. CDR1 is SNHLY and CDR2 is FYNNEI in the germline V gene. The germline V and J ends were trimmed by 6 bases and 0 bases, with 15 bases remaining between them. The CDR3 DNA is TGTGCCAGCAGCAGAGGACAGTTGAGCTCCTACGAGCAGTACTTC. This translates into CASSRGQLSSYEQYF.

This chain connects TRBV27 to TRBJ1-2; 8 bases agree with TRBD1. The germline CDR1 and CDR2 sequences are MNHEY and SMNVEV (reference sequence). CDR3 size: 15 residues. J was trimmed by 4 bases and V by 0 bases; bases with no gene match: 4. The CDR3 region is CASSLSRTGTYGYTF. The CDR3 nucleotides read TGTGCCAGCAGTTTATCCCGGACAGGGACCTATGGCTACACCTTC.

The chain uses TRBV25-1 and TRBJ2-7, with D maybe TRBD1 (5 bases). This CDR3 has 11 residues. CDR1 is MGHDK, CDR2 SYGVNS, per germline. Trimming took off 6 bases at V and 3 bases at J, with 6 bases between the two ends. The CDR3 loop reads CASSQGYEQYF. CDR3 DNA: TGTGCCAGCAGCCAGGGCTACGAGCAGTACTTC.

The chain carries TRBV19 and TRBJ2-3; 13 nucleotides line up with TRBD2. This CDR3 spans 16 amino acids. Losses at the gene ends were 4 bases for V and 7 bases for J; bases not matched to a gene: 8. Germline V gene sequence: CDR1 LNHDA, CDR2 SQIVND (reference sequence). The CDR3 region is CASSTLAGGPYHTQYF. The CDR3 nucleotides read TGTGCCAGTAGTACACTAGCGGGGGGGCCATACCATACGCAGTATTTT.

This clone was counted only a few times. The chain is built from TRBV5-6 and TRBJ2-7; D gene ambiguous. The CDR3 runs to 11 residues. Germline V gene lookup returns CDR1 SGHDT and CDR2 YYEEEE. Trimming took off 8 bases at V and 0 bases at J, with 6 bases between the two ends. Here the CDR3 reads CARLRSYEQYF. CDR3 DNA: TGTGCCAGGCTGCGCTCCTACGAGCAGTACTTC.

The V and J genes are TRBV13 and TRBJ1-4, with 9 bases aligning to TRBD1. The germline gives CDR1 PRHDT, CDR2 FYEKMQ (reference sequence). J gave up 6 bases and V 4 bases, and 0 bases lay outside the gene matches. The CDR3 sequence is 13 residues long. CDR3 sequence reads: CASSWTGDEKLFF. The CDR3 DNA is TGTGCCAGCAGCTGGACAGGGGATGAAAAACTGTTTTTT.

This chain joins TRBV5-6 and TRBJ1-3; no definite D call. Germline V gene data show CDR1 as SGHDT and CDR2 as YYEEEE. V dropped 6 bases and J dropped 0 bases, with 13 bases sitting between them. CDR3 size: 15 residues. This chain's CDR3 is CASTTVPGSGNTIYF. The CDR3 DNA sequence: TGTGCCAGCACCACTGTACCGGGCTCTGGAAACACCATATATTTT.

The V gene is TRBV5-5, the J gene TRBJ1-5; TRBD1 matches 7 bases. The V segment lost 0 bases and the J segment 4 bases; nucleotides outside the gene matches: 7. The CDR3 runs 16 residues. Germline CDR1 SGHKS, CDR2 YYEKEE (reference sequence). The CDR3 region is CASSLGVTGTNQPQHF. CDR3 DNA: TGTGCCAGCAGCTTGGGGGTGACAGGGACAAATCAGCCCCAGCATTTT.

J is TRBJ2-5 and V is TRBV6-5, with 9 bases lining up with TRBD2. CDR3 length: 15 residues. In germline, CDR1 is MNHEY, CDR2 SVGAGI. With 6 bases clipped from V and 5 bases from J, the junction kept 10 bases outside the gene matches. The CDR3 nucleotides read TGTGCCAGCAGCTTCAATAGCGGGGGAGGGGAGACCCAGTACTTC. Its translation is CASSFNSGGGETQYF.

The chain recombines TRBV18 with TRBJ1-3; 8 bases align to TRBD1. CDR3 size: 15 residues. CDR1 KGHSH and CDR2 LQKENI come from the germline V gene. Trimming cost V 3 bases and J 4 bases; bases outside gene matches: 5. The CDR3 loop reads CASSPTDRGGNTIYF. The CDR3 bases are TGTGCCAGCTCACCGACCGACAGGGGAGGAAACACCATATATTTT.

In the case of this clone: At one of its ends the junction is not consistent with the germline gene, which may arise from a read error. The V call is TRBV11-2, the J call TRBJ1-2; 8 bases fit TRBD1. This CDR3 has 12 residues. Germline lookup yields CDR1 SGHAT and CDR2 FQNNGV. The CDR3 coding sequence is TGTGCCAGCAGCTTGCAACCGGACAGGGCCCTGTTC. This encodes CASSLQPDRALF.

This clone was seen just once. The chain has TRBV7-9 and TRBJ2-7, with TRBD1 identical over 10 bases. From germline, CDR1 is SEHNR and CDR2 FQNEAQ (reference sequence). Trimming removed 5 bases from V and 7 bases from J; junction bases left unmatched: 14. CDR3 size: 16 residues. CDR3 coding DNA: TGTGCCAGCAGCAGACCCGGGACAGGGGCCCCTGGGGAGCAGTACTTC. It is translated as CASSRPGTGAPGEQYF.

This rearrangement joins TRBV6-5 to TRBJ1-6, with D possibly TRBD1 on 6 matching bases. CDR1 MNHEY and CDR2 SVGAGI come from the germline V gene. Trimming cost V 7 bases and J 7 bases, with 11 bases left between them. The CDR3 is 13 amino acids. The CDR3 bases are TGTGCCAGCACCGGACAGAGGAATTCACCCCTCCACTTT. Translated, it gives CASTGQRNSPLHF.

CDR3 sequence: CASSHYSSGNTIYF. The DNA of the CDR3 is TGTGCCAGCAGCCATTACAGCTCTGGAAACACCATATATTTT. J is TRBJ1-3 and V is TRBV5-5; no clear D. V lost 4 bases and J lost 0, with 8 bases in between. Germline loops: CDR1 SGHKS, CDR2 YYEKEE (reference sequence). The CDR3 spans 14 residues.

This chain joins TRBV24-1 and TRBJ2-1; maybe TRBD2 (6 bases). Per germline, CDR1 KGHDR and CDR2 SFDVKD. Trimming removed 3 bases from V and 8 bases from J, with 13 bases in between. The CDR3 runs 14 residues. CDR3 sequence: CATSDPGLPHEQFF. The CDR3 nucleotides read TGTGCCACCAGTGATCCGGGACTTCCTCATGAGCAGTTCTTC.

CDR3: CASSFRTGGLYGYTF. DNA of the CDR3: TGTGCCAGCAGCTTTCGGACAGGGGGTCTCTATGGCTACACCTTC. This rearrangement joins TRBV7-9 to TRBJ1-2; 10 nucleotides align to TRBD1. In germline, CDR1 is SEHNR, CDR2 FQNEAQ (reference sequence). The V gene end was trimmed by 3 bases and the J gene end by 4 bases; junction bases not matched to a gene: 5. This CDR3 region has 15 residues.

This clone showed up just once. The rearrangement links TRBV7-2 to TRBJ2-3; D possibly corresponds to TRBD2 (6 bases). Germline assignment: CDR1 SGHTA and CDR2 FQGNSA. The V and J ends lost 1 base and 1 base respectively, with 9 bases between them. The CDR3 spans 15 residues. The CDR3 sequence is CASSLDPGGTDTQYF. CDR3 DNA sequence: TGTGCCAGCAGCTTAGACCCGGGGGGCACAGATACGCAGTATTTT. Together with reference TRBV7-2 and TRBJ2-3, the CDR3 gives the full variable domain: GAGVSQSPSNKVTEKGKDVELRCDPISGHTALYWYRQSLGQGLEFLIYFQGNSAPDKSGLPSDRFSAERTGGSVSTLTIQRTQQEDSAVYLCASSLDPGGTDTQYFGPGTRLTVL.

The chain joins TRBV6-2 or TRBV6-3 to TRBJ2-3, with 7 positions matching TRBD1. Trimming cost V 6 bases and J 1 base; bases outside gene matches: 10. The CDR3 is 16 residues long. Germline assignment: CDR1 MNHEY and CDR2 SVGEGT. In DNA form, the CDR3 reads TGTGCCAGCAGCCTAGACAGGGCCATACGCACAGATACGCAGTATTTT. The encoded protein is CASSLDRAIRTDTQYF.

The chain combines TRBV5-1 with TRBJ2-7; tentative D call: TRBD2 (7 bases). V lost 2 bases, J lost 2 bases, and 14 bases lay in between. CDR3 length equals 15 residues. CDR1 and CDR2 from the germline V gene are SGHRS and YFSETQ. CDR3: CASSLGGDSTYEQYF. Written as DNA, the CDR3 is TGCGCCAGCAGCTTAGGGGGGGACTCTACCTACGAGCAGTACTTC.

This chain uses TRBV6-2 or TRBV6-3 with TRBJ2-3; maybe TRBD2 (5 bases). The length of the CDR3 is 17 residues. Germline CDR1 is MNHEY and CDR2 is SVGEGT. V lost 5 bases to trimming and J lost 2 bases, with 20 bases between them. The CDR3 sequence is CASSEGQGLPHTDTQYF. CDR3 coding DNA: TGTGCCAGCAGTGAGGGCCAAGGGTTACCTCACACAGATACGCAGTATTTT.

This clone was counted a single time. J is TRBJ2-1 and V is TRBV4-1; 8 positions agree with TRBD1. The length of the CDR3 is 17 residues. V gave up 1 base and J gave up 9 bases; unmatched junction bases: 14. Germline CDR1 MGHRA, CDR2 YSYEKL. In nucleotides, the CDR3 is TGCGCCAGCAGCCAAGCATCCAGGGGGCGAGTTCGGGGTGAGCAGTTCTTC. Its translation: CASSQASRGRVRGEQFF.

V usage is TRBV4-3 and J usage is TRBJ1-1; TRBD1 matches at 9 bases. V shed 3 bases and J 4 bases; nucleotides not matched to a gene: 15. The CDR3 is 18 amino acids. Germline assignment: CDR1 LGHNA and CDR2 YSLEER. For the CDR3, the DNA is TGCGCCAGCAGCCATGAAGTCCCGGGACAGGGAGCGACCACTGAAGCTTTCTTT. Its protein product is CASSHEVPGQGATTEAFF.